This TCR beta chain was observed in a study of blood T cell repertoires in COVID-19 (dated by TCRdb to 2020 to 2022). With respect to the entire study: Samples covering the acute and convalescent phases of COVID-19 were provided by collaborators in the United States, Italy and Spain. The material from the prospective study consisted of cDNA or gDNA derived from T cells, B-cell-depleted T cells, or PBMCs. Subjects who had been exposed to COVID-19, were actively infected with it, or had recovered from it provided the deeply sampled blood TCRbeta repertoires that made up the dataset. A freely available public database, intended as a resource for researchers studying the immune response to SARS-CoV-2, is where the repertoires were released. The samples were drawn from two sources: the first 160 participants of the ongoing ImmuneRACE study, and fewer than 1,500 subjects contributed by 6 global collaborators. A de-identified subject ID, COVID-19 status, age in years and sex were almost always included in the sample metadata. Where available, HLA class I and class II types were taken from metadata supplied by the sample provider and were not determined by assay-based typing. Study-wide findings and limitations: How much clinical and demographic metadata was included differed by source and by participant, and the metadata was provided uncurated.

TCRbeta CDR3 regions were amplified from genomic DNA using the immunoSEQ Assay, a bias-controlled multiplex PCR. The study's own analysis went as follows. Nucleated cell counts per sample were estimated from amplification of reference gene primers within the assay. To quantify the absolute abundance of each unique TCRbeta CDR3 rearrangement, sequence reads were collapsed and filtered. For each sample, productive Simpson clonality was calculated as the square root of Simpson's diversity index across productive rearrangements. Entries here come from immuneACCESS through TCRdb and include only in-frame sequences with V and J called. Some clones fail to appear in such tables; in the studies checked, an unresolved V gene covers under half of the shortfall, and the cause of the remainder is unknown. V and J calls plus clone size are reproduced from that table; the DNA served to infer D and trimming. This sample has around 220,000 clones in its table, and around 84% of those were observed once. The ten largest clones add up to 15% to 20% of the sample.

This clone was observed a few times. Its antigen specificity is not known. No quality values exist for individual bases; no much larger clone is one base distant. Each collaborating institution followed its own protocols to collect whole blood in K2EDTA tubes. For TCRbeta analysis, collaborators shipped samples in one of three forms: frozen whole blood, isolated PBMCs, or DNA extracted from either of those sample types. CDR1 is given as SGDLS and CDR2 as YYNGEE, both from the germline V gene. V is cut by 4 bases and J by 0 bases, and the space between the germline ends is 17 bases. The CDR3 goes from the cysteine to the phenylalanine over 17 residues. Just the 51-base CDR3 DNA is kept, in frame starting at base 1.

This chain is built from TRBV9 and TRBJ1-5, with TRBD1 perhaps the D gene, on 5 matching bases. Sequencing was performed on peripheral blood. The receptor was isolated from a young man with active or convalescent COVID-19. The CDR3 here reads CASSPGSGDFSNQPQHF. The DNA sequence is as follows: TGTGCCAGCAGCCCCGGTAGCGGGGACTTTAGCAATCAGCCCCAGCATTTT.